A few counts support the clone carrying this T cell receptor beta chain. The data stem from a study of cytomegalovirus exposure and HLA in healthy donors. In the PCR, 60 Vbeta and 13 Jbeta primers were used. Method: immunoSEQ multiplex PCR; TCRdb's copy keeps in-frame clones and lacks some. This table has some 200,000 clones, more than 9.5% appearing once. Sequenced input: PBMCs. The source is a man between 50 and 59 years old in good health and CMV-seropositive.

The CDR3 loop reads CASSLDLSVLEQFF. In nucleotides, the CDR3 is TGTGCCAGCAGCTTAGACCTGTCGGTCCTTGAGCAGTTCTTC. This chain links TRBV11-2 with TRBJ2-1; D gene ambiguous. The germline CDR1 and CDR2 sequences are SGHAT and FQNNGV. The CDR3 length is 14 residues. The germline V and J ends were trimmed by 0 bases and 9 bases, with 12 bases remaining between them.